The text below deals with one T cell receptor beta chain. These data originate in a study of blood T cell repertoires in COVID-19. Study-level background: The United States, Italy and Spain provided the acute and convalescent COVID-19 samples. The cDNA or gDNA used as material had been derived from T cells, B-cell-depleted T cells, or PBMCs.

As originally analysed: The assay estimated nucleated cells by amplifying reference gene primers. TCRdb keeps only in-frame clones here, not all; method: immunoSEQ multiplex PCR. V, J and clone size are those of that table, while D and trimming were read from the DNA. The sample gives 200,000 to 250,000 clones, around 83% of which show up once; roughly an eighth is in the top ten. Sequencing input: peripheral blood. This TCR was recovered from a human donor in a cohort sampled during active COVID-19.

CDR3 DNA sequence: TGTGCCAGCAGCTTAAGGCGGGAGGCCTACCACGGGGATGAGCAGTTCTTC. Translating gives CASSLRREAYHGDEQFF. This chain connects TRBV13 to TRBJ2-1; TRBD2 matches at 8 bases. The CDR3 totals 17 residues. J lost 8 bases, V lost 2 bases, and 14 bases had no gene match. The germline V gene encodes CDR1 PRHDT and CDR2 FYEKMQ (reference sequence). The whole variable domain, filled in from reference TRBV13 and TRBJ2-1, reads AAGVIQSPRHLIKEKRETATLKCYPIPRHDTVYWYQQGPGQDPQFLISFYEKMQSDKGSIPDRFSAQQFSDYHSELNMSSLELGDSALYFCASSLRREAYHGDEQFFGPGTRLTVL.